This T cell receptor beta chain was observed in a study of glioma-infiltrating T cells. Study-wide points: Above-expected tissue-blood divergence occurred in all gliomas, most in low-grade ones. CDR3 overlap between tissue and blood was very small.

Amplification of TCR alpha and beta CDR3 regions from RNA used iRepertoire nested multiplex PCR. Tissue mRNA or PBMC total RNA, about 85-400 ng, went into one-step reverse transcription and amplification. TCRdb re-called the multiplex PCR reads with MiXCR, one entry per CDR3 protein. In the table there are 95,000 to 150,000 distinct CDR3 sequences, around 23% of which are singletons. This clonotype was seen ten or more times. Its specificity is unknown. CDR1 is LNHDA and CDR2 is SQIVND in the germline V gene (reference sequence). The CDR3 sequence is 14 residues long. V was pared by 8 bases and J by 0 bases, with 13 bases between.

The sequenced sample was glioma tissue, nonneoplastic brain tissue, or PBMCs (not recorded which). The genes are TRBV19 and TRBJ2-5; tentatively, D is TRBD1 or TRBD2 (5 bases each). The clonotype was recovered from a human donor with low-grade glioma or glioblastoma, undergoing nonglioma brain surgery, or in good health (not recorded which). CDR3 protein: CASEARGNQETQYF. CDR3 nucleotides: TGTGCCAGTGAAGCTCGGGGCAACCAAGAGACCCAGTACTTC.